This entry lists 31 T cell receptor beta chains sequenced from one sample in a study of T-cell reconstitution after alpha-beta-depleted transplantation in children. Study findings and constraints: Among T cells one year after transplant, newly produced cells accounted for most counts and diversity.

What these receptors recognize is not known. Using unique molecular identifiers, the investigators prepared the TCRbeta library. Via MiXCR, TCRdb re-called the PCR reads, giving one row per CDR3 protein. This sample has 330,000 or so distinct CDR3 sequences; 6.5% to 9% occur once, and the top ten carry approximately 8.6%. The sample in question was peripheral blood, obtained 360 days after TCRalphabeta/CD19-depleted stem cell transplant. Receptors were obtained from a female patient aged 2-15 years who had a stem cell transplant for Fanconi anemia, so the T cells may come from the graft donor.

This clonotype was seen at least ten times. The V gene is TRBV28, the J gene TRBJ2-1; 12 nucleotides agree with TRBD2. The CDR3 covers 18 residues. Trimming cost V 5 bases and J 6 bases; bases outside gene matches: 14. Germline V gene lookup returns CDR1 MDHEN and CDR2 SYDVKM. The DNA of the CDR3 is TGTGCCAGCAGTCCACCTCACCGGACTAGCGGGACGTCCAATGAGCAGTTCTTC. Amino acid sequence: CASSPPHRTSGTSNEQFF.

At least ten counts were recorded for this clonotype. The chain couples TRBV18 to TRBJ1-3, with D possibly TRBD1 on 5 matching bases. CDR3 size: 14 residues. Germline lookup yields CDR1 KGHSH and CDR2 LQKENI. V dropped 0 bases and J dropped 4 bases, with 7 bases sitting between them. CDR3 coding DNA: TGTGCCAGCTCACCACCGGGACCGGGAAACACCATATATTTT. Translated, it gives CASSPPGPGNTIYF.

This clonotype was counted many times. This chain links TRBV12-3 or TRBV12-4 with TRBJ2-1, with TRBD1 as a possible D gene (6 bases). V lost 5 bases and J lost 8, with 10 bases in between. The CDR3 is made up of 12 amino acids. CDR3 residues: CASSPPGDEQFF. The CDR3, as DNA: TGTGCCAGCAGTCCCCCAGGGGATGAGCAGTTCTTC.

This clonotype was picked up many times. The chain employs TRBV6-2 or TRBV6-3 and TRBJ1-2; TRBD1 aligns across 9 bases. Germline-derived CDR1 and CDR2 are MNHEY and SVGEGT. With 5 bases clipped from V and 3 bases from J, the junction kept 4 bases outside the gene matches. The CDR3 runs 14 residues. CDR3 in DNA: TGTGCCAGCAGTGAGAGGACAGGGGACTATGGCTACACCTTC. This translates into CASSERTGDYGYTF.

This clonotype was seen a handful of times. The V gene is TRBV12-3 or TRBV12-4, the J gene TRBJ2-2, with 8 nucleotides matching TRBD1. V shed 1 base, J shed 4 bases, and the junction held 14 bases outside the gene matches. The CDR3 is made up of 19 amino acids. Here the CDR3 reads CASSLGAGGTFTRTGELFF. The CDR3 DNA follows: TGTGCCAGCAGTTTAGGGGCAGGGGGCACCTTCACTCGCACCGGGGAGCTGTTTTTT.

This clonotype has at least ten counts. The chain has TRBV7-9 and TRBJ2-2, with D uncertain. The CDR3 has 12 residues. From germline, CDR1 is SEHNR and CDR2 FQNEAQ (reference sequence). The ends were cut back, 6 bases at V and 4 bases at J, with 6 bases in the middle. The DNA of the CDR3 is TGTGCCAGCAGTTTATCCACCGGGGAGCTGTTTTTT. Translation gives CASSLSTGELFF.

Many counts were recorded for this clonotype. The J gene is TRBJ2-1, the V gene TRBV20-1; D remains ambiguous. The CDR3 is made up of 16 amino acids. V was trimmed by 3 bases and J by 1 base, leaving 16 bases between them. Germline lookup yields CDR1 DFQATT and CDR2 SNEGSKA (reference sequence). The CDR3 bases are TGCAGTGCTAGTAGAATCAACAGCGAGTCCTACAATGAGCAGTTCTTC. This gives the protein CSASRINSESYNEQFF.

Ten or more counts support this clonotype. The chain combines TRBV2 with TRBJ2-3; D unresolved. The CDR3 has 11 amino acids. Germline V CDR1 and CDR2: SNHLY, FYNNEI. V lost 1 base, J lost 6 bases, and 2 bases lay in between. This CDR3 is CASSEVDTQYF. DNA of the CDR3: TGTGCCAGCAGTGAAGTCGATACGCAGTATTTT.

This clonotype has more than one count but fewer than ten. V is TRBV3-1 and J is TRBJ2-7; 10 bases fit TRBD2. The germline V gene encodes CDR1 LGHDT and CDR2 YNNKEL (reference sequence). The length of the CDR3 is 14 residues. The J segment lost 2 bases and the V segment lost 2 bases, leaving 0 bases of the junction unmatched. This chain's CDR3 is CASSQSGRAYEQYF. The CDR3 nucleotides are TGTGCCAGCAGCCAAAGCGGGAGGGCCTACGAGCAGTACTTC.

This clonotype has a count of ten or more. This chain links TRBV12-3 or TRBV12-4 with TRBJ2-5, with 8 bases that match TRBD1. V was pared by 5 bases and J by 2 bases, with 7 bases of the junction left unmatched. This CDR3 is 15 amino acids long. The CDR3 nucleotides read TGTGCCAGCAGTACCCGCACAGGGGGACAAGAGACCCAGTACTTC. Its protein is CASSTRTGGQETQYF.

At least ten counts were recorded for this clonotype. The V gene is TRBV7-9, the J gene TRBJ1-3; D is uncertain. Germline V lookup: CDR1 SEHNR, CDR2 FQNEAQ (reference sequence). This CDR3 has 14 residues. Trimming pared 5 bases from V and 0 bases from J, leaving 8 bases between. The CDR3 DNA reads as TGTGCCAGCAGCGCCCTGTCCTCTGGAAACACCATATATTTT. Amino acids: CASSALSSGNTIYF. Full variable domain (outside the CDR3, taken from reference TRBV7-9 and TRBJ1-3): DTGVSQNPRHKITKRGQNVTFRCDPISEHNRLYWYRQTLGQGPEFLTYFQNEAQLEKSRLLSDRFSAERPKGSFSTLEIQRTEQGDSAMYLCASSALSSGNTIYFGEGSWLTVV.

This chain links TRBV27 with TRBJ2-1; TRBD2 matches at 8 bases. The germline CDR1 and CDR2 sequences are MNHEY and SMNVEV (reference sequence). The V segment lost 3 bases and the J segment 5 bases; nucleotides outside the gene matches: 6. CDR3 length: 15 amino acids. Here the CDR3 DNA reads TGTGCCAGCAGTTTCTGGCGGGGGGCCAACAATGAGCAGTTCTTC. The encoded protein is CASSFWRGANNEQFF.

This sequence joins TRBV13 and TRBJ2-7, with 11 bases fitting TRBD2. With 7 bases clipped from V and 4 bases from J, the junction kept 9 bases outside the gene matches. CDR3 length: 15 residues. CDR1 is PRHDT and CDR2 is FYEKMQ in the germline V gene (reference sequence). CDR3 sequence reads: CASNKGTSGLYEQYF. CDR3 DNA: TGTGCCAGCAACAAGGGGACTAGCGGATTATACGAGCAGTACTTC. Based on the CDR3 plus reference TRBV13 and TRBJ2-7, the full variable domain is AAGVIQSPRHLIKEKRETATLKCYPIPRHDTVYWYQQGPGQDPQFLISFYEKMQSDKGSIPDRFSAQQFSDYHSELNMSSLELGDSALYFCASNKGTSGLYEQYFGPGTRLTVT.

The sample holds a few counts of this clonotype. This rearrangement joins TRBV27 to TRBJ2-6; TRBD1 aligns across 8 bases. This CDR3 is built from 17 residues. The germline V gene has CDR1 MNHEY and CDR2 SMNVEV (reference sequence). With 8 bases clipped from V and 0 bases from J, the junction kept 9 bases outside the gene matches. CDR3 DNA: TGTGCCAGCTCCTCCGTGCAGGGGGCCTCTGGGGCCAACGTCCTGACTTTC. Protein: CASSSVQGASGANVLTF.

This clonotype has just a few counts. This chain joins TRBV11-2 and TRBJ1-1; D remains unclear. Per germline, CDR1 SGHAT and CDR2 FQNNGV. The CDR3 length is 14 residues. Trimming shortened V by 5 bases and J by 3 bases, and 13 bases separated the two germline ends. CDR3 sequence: CASSQTGGYTEAFF. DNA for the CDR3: TGTGCCAGCAGCCAAACTGGCGGATACACTGAAGCTTTCTTT.

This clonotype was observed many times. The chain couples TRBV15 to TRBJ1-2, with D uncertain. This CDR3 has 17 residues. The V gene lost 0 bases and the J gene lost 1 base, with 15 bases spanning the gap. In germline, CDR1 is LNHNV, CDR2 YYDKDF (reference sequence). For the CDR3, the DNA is TGTGCCACCAGCAGAGATCTTGGACGGAATTTTAACTATGGCTACACCTTC. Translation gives CATSRDLGRNFNYGYTF.

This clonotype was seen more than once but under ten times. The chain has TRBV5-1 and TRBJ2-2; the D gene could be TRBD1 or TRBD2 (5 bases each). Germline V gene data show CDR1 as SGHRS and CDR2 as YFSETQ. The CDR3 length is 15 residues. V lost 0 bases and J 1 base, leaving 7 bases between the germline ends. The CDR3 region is CASSLGGKNTGELFF. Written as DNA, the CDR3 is TGCGCCAGCAGCTTGGGGGGGAAGAACACCGGGGAGCTGTTTTTT.

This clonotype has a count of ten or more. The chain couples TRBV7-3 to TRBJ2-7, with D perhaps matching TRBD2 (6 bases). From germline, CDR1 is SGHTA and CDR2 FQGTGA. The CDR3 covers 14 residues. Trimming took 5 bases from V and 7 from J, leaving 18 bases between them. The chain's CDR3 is CASSRRGLIGEQYF. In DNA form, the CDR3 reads TGTGCCAGCAGCCGACGGGGACTGATAGGGGAGCAGTACTTC. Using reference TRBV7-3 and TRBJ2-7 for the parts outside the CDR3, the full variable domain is GAGVSQTPSNKVTEKGKYVELRCDPISGHTALYWYRQSLGQGPEFLIYFQGTGAADDSGLPNDRFFAVRPEGSVSTLKIQRTERGDSAVYLCASSRRGLIGEQYFGPGTRLTVT.

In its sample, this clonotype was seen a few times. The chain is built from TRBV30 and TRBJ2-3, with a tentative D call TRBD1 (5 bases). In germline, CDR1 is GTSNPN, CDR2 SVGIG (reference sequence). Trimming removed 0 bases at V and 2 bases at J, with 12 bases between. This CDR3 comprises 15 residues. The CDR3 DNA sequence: TGTGCCTGGAGTGTACAGGCCGGGCTCACAGATACGCAGTATTTT. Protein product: CAWSVQAGLTDTQYF.

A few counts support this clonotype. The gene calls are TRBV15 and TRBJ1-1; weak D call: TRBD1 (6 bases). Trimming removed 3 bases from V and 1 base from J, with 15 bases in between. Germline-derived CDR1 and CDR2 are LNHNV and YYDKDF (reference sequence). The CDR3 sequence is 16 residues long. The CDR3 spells CATSRLPGHQNTEAFF. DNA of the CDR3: TGTGCCACCAGCAGGCTTCCGGGACATCAGAACACTGAAGCTTTCTTT. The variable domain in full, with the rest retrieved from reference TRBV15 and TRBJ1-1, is DAMVIQNPRYQVTQFGKPVTLSCSQTLNHNVMYWYQQKSSQAPKLLFHYYDKDFNNEADTPDNFQSRRPNTSFCFLDIRSPGLGDTAMYLCATSRLPGHQNTEAFFGQGTRLTVV.

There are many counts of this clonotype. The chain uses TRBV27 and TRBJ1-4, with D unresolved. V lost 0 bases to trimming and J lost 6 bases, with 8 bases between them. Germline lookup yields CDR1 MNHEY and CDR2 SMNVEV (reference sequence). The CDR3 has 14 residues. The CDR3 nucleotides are TGTGCCAGCAGTTTATCTAGCGGGGATGAAAAACTGTTTTTT. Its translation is CASSLSSGDEKLFF.

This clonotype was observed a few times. The CDR3 region is CATSRDNRQVYGYTF. The CDR3 DNA sequence: TGTGCCACCAGCAGAGATAACCGACAGGTCTATGGCTACACCTTC. The chain combines TRBV15 with TRBJ1-2; D is perhaps TRBD1 (6 bases). CDR3 length: 15 residues. Germline CDR1 LNHNV, CDR2 YYDKDF (reference sequence). V gave up 0 bases and J gave up 4 bases, with 12 bases separating them.

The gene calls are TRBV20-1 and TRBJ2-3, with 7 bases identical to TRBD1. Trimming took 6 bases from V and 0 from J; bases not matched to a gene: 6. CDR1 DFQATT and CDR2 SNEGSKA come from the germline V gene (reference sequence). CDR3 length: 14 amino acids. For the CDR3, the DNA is TGCAGTGCCCGCAGGGGGTGGAGCACAGATACGCAGTATTTT. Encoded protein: CSARRGWSTDTQYF.

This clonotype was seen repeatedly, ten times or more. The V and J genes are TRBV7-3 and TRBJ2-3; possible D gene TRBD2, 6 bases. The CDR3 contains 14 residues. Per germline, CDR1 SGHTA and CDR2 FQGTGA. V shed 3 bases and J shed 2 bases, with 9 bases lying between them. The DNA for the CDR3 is TGTGCCAGCAGCTTGGGACTCAACACAGATACGCAGTATTTT. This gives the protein CASSLGLNTDTQYF.

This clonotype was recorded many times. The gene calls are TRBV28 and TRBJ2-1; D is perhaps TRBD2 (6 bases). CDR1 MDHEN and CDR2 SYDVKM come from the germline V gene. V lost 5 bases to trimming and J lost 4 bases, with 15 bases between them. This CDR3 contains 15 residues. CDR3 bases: TGTGCCAGCAGTCCGCCCGGGGGAATATACAATGAGCAGTTCTTC. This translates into CASSPPGGIYNEQFF. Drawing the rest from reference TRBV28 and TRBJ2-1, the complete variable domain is DVKVTQSSRYLVKRTGEKVFLECVQDMDHENMFWYRQDPGLGLRLIYFSYDVKMKEKGDIPEGYSVSREKKERFSLILESASTNQTSMYLCASSPPGGIYNEQFFGPGTRLTVL.

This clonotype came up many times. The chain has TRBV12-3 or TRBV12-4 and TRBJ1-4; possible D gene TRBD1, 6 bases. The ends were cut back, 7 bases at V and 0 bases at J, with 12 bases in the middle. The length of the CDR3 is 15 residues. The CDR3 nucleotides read TGTGCCAGCAAACAGGGCGCCACAACTAATGAAAAACTGTTTTTT. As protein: CASKQGATTNEKLFF.

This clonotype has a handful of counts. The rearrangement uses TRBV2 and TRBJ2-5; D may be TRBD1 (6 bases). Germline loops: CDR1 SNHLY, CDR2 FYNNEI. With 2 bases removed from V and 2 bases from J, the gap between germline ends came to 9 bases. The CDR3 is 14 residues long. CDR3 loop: CASSEMGQQETQYF. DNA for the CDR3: TGTGCCAGCAGTGAAATGGGACAACAAGAGACCCAGTACTTC.

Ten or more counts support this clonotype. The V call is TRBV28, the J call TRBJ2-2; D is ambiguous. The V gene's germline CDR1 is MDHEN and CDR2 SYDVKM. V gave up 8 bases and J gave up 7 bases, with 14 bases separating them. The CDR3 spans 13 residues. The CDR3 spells CASATPAVGELFF. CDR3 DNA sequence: TGTGCCAGCGCCACTCCCGCCGTCGGGGAGCTGTTTTTT.

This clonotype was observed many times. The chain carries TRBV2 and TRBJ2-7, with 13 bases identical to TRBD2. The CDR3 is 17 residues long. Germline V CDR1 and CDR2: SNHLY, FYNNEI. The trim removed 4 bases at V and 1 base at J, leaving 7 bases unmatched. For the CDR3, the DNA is TGTGCCAGCAGTGGCGCAACTAGCGGGAGGGCGTCCTACGAGCAGTACTTC. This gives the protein CASSGATSGRASYEQYF.

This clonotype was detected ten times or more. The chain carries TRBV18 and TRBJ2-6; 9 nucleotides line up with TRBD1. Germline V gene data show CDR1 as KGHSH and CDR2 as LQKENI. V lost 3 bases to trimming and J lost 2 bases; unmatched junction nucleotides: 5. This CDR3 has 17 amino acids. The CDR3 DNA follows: TGTGCCAGCTCACCGGGACAGGGCACCCCTGGGGCCAACGTCCTGACTTTC. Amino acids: CASSPGQGTPGANVLTF.

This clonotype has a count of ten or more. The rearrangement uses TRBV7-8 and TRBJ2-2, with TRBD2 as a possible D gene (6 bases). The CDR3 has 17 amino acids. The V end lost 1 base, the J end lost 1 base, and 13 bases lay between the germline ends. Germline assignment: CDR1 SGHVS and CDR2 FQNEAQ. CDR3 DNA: TGTGCCAGCAGCTTAGGAGGCGGGGCCTTGAACACCGGGGAGCTGTTTTTT. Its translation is CASSLGGGALNTGELFF.